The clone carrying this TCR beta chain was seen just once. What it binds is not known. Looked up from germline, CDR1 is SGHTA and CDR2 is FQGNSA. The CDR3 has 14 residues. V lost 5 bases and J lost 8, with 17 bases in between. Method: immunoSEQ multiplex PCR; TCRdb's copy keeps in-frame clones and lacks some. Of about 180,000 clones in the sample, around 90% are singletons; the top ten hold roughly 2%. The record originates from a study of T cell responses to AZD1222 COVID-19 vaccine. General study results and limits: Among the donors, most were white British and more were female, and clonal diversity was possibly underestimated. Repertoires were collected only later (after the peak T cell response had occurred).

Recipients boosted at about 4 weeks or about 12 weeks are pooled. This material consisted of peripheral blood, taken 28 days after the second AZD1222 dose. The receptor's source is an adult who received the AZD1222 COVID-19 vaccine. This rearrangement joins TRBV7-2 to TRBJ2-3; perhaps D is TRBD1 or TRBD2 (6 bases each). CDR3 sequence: CASSQTQGLGTQYF. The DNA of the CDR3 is TGTGCCAGCAGCCAAACACAGGGACTGGGTACGCAGTATTTT.